These 9 T cell receptor beta chains came from one sample sequenced in a study of T cell responses to AZD1222 COVID-19 vaccine. Assay used: immunoSEQ multiplex PCR; TCRdb lists only in-frame clones, some missing. The sample gives some 120,000 clones, 80% to 90% of which show up once; over 8.5% is in the top ten. Sequenced material: peripheral blood, taken on day 0 of MenACWY control vaccination. The source is an adult in good health.

This sequence joins TRBV11-2 and TRBJ2-2; a weak D match, TRBD1 (6 bases). The CDR3 is 18 residues long. V lost 6 bases to trimming and J lost 2 bases, with 22 bases between them. CDR1 is SGHAT, CDR2 FQNNGV, per germline. Here the CDR3 DNA reads TGTGCCAGCAGTGTCCGATGGGGTTTGGACAGTAACACCGGGGAGCTGTTTTTT. It specifies CASSVRWGLDSNTGELFF.

This clone showed up just once. V is TRBV5-1 and J is TRBJ1-2; the match to TRBD1 covers 9 bases. Germline V gives CDR1 SGHRS, CDR2 YFSETQ. The ends lost 4 bases at V and 8 bases at J; junction bases unmatched: 12. This CDR3 comprises 15 residues. CDR3 sequence (DNA): TGCGCCAGCAGCATCCGGGACAGGGATGCCCAGGGCTACACCTTC. Protein sequence: CASSIRDRDAQGYTF.

This sequence joins TRBV29-1 and TRBJ2-7, with 10 bases aligning to TRBD2. This CDR3 region has 16 residues. Losses at the gene ends were 7 bases for V and 3 bases for J; bases not matched to a gene: 15. In germline, CDR1 is SQVTM, CDR2 ANQGSEA. The CDR3 DNA sequence: TGCAGCGCCGCCCCTGGGCCTAGCGGGAGTAGCTACGAGCAGTACTTC. Translating gives CSAAPGPSGSSYEQYF.

V gene TRBV27 combines with J gene TRBJ1-5, with a weak D call TRBD1 (5 bases). Germline CDR1 MNHEY, CDR2 SMNVEV (reference sequence). The CDR3 consists of 14 residues. The V end was cut by 2 bases, the J end by 7 bases, with 12 bases between. DNA for the CDR3: TGTGCCAGCAGTTTACGGGGACCGCCGCAGCCCCAGCATTTT. This translates into CASSLRGPPQPQHF.

This rearrangement joins TRBV4-3 to TRBJ2-1; weak D call: TRBD1 (5 bases). CDR1 and CDR2 (germline): LGHNA, YSLEER. V shed 0 bases and J shed 3 bases, with 12 bases lying between them. The CDR3 spans 16 residues. Written as DNA, the CDR3 is TGCGCCAGCAGCCAAGATACAGGAGCCCGCTACAATGAGCAGTTCTTC. The encoded protein is CASSQDTGARYNEQFF.

This chain links TRBV11-3 with TRBJ1-1; D perhaps matches TRBD1 (5 bases). Germline values: CDR1 SGHNT, CDR2 YENEEA. Deletions cut 5 bases from V and 3 bases from J, with 16 bases between. CDR3 length equals 15 residues. For the CDR3, the DNA is TGTGCCAGCAGCACTGGACATTCTGCGGACACTGAAGCTTTCTTT. Its protein product is CASSTGHSADTEAFF.

The gene calls are TRBV27 and TRBJ1-6; possible D gene TRBD1, 6 bases. Trimming shortened V by 3 bases and J by 18 bases, and 15 bases separated the two germline ends. Germline CDR1 is MNHEY and CDR2 is SMNVEV (reference sequence). The CDR3 has 12 amino acids. The DNA of the CDR3 is TGTGCCAGCAGTTTCGCGACAGGATTACCCCACTTT. This encodes CASSFATGLPHF.

The chain has TRBV7-8 and TRBJ1-1, with no clear D. V lost 2 bases, J lost 5 bases, and 6 bases lay in between. Germline assignment: CDR1 SGHVS and CDR2 FQNEAQ. The CDR3 totals 12 residues. CDR3 loop: CASSLIGTEAFF. The CDR3 DNA is TGTGCCAGCAGCTTAATCGGGACTGAAGCTTTCTTT.

CDR3 DNA sequence: TGTGCCAGCAGCTTGGACAGGGAGTCTACTTTGAACACTGAAGCTTTCTTT. It specifies CASSLDRESTLNTEAFF. The chain is built from TRBV5-4 and TRBJ1-1; the D gene is possibly TRBD1 (6 bases). The germline V gene encodes CDR1 SGHNT and CDR2 YYREEE (reference sequence). Trimming left V 0 bases short and J 0 bases short, with 15 bases between. The CDR3 loop spans 17 amino acids.